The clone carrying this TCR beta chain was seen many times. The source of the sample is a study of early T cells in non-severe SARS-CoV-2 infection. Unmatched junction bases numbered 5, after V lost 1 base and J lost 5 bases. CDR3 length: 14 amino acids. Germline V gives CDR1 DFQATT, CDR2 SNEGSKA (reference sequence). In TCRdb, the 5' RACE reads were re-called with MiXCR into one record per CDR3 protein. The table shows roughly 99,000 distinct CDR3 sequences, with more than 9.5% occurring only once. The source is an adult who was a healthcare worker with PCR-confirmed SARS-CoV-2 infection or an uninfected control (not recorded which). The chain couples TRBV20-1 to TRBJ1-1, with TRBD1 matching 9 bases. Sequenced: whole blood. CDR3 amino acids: CSARGRTGATEAFF. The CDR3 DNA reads TGCAGTGCTAGAGGGAGGACAGGGGCAACTGAAGCTTTCTTT.